This T cell receptor (beta chain) was recovered during a study of response to subunit inactivated influenza vaccine. Findings and caveats of the study: The authors proposed limited new T cell recruitment per seasonal influenza vaccination.

In its sample, this clonotype was seen a few times. No antigen is known for it. There are 14 residues in the CDR3. CDR1 is SGHVS and CDR2 is FQNEAQ in the germline V gene. V lost 8 bases, J lost 6 bases, and 9 bases stayed unmatched. TCRdb ran MiXCR on the RT-PCR reads and lists one entry per CDR3 protein. In the table there are roughly 500,000 distinct CDR3 sequences, approximately 15% of which are singletons. The J gene is TRBJ2-1, the V gene TRBV7-8, with 8 positions matching TRBD1. The sequence was collected from a man aged 45-69 years who received an inactivated influenza vaccine. The sample was CD4+ T cells sorted from PBMCs, taken about 24 months after vaccination. The CDR3 region has the DNA TGTGCCAGCTGGGACAGGAAAGGGACCAATGAGCAGTTCTTC. The encoded protein is CASWDRKGTNEQFF.